This TCR beta chain was identified in a study of shared clonotypes between healthy human individuals. The study's findings and limits: Memory subsets had estimated richness that was generally smaller than that of naive subsets. Limited genetic and exposure-history diversity came from having few donors.

This CDR3 has 16 amino acids. The V end lost 2 bases, the J end lost 4 bases, and 17 bases lay between the germline ends. The germline CDR1 and CDR2 sequences are MGHRA and YSYEKL. The naive CD8 fraction comprised CD45RO-negative cells positively selected for CCR7 and excluded terminally differentiated effector memory CD45RA+ cells. Profiling relied on immunoSEQ multiplex PCR, and the TCRdb table lists in-frame clones only, not all of them. The sample consists of around 610,000 clones, approximately 96% of them appearing once. As for this clone: Antigen specificity is unknown.

Sequenced sample: naive CD8+ T cells sorted from blood. The genes are TRBV4-1 and TRBJ1-2; D is unclear. This TCR was sampled from a woman aged 25 to 45 in good health. The CDR3 DNA sequence: TGCGCCAGCAGCCAAACTAAGATACGACTCATCTATGGCTACACCTTC. It translates to CASSQTKIRLIYGYTF.